Following are 3 T cell receptor beta chains from one sample sequenced in a study of early T cells in non-severe SARS-CoV-2 infection. TCRdb independently ran MiXCR on the 5' RACE reads; one entry per CDR3 protein. The sample lists tens of thousands of distinct CDR3 sequences; less than 12% were seen once. Sequenced here: whole blood, sampled at baseline. The receptor source for this set is an adult who was a healthcare worker with PCR-confirmed SARS-CoV-2 infection or an uninfected control (not recorded which).

To note about this clonotype: This may stem from a read error, because a much larger clone lies one nucleotide away. V usage is TRBV18 and J usage is TRBJ2-7, with 10 bases matching TRBD2. Germline lookup yields CDR1 KGHSH and CDR2 LQKENI. The CDR3 sequence is 14 residues long. The CDR3 reads CVSSPGTSDYEQYF. Here the CDR3 DNA reads TGTGTCAGCTCACCAGGGACTAGCGACTACGAGCAGTACTTC. The entire variable domain, with the rest obtained from reference TRBV18 and TRBJ2-7, is as follows: NAGVMQNPRHLVRRRGQEARLRCSPMKGHSHVYWYRQLPEEGLKFMVYLQKENIIDESGMPKERFSAEFPKEGPSILRIQQVVRGDSAAYFCVSSPGTSDYEQYFGPGTRLTVT.

This clonotype was observed at least ten times. The rearrangement links TRBV6-2 or TRBV6-3 to TRBJ2-3; a weak D match, TRBD2 (5 bases). CDR3 length: 16 amino acids. Per germline, CDR1 MNHEY and CDR2 SVGEGT. The ends were cut back, 8 bases at V and 2 bases at J, with 20 bases in the middle. The CDR3 spells CASRSGINPPTDTQYF. CDR3 bases: TGTGCCAGCCGATCCGGGATCAACCCCCCCACAGATACGCAGTATTTT.

This clonotype was counted ten times or more. The gene calls are TRBV6-5 and TRBJ2-7; maybe TRBD1 (7 bases). This CDR3 comprises 14 residues. Trimming removed 2 bases at V and 6 bases at J, with 14 bases between. Germline CDR1 and CDR2: MNHEY and SVGAGI. This CDR3 reads CASSYEAGGREQYF. CDR3 in DNA: TGTGCCAGCAGTTACGAGGCAGGGGGGCGCGAGCAGTACTTC.